This entry concerns a single TCR beta chain. As yet, its antigen is unknown. Profiled with immunoSEQ multiplex PCR; TCRdb holds only in-frame clones, not every one. The repertoire holds some 1 million clones, around 76% seen once, with 1.2% to 1.5% in the top ten. The data originate from a study of shared clonotypes between healthy human individuals. In the study overall: The plates for each donor numbered three CD4 naive, three CD4 memory, two CD8 naive and one CD8 memory. Findings and limits, study-wide: With a handful of donors compared, around 5.4% of naive CD4 clonotypes were shared.

The V segment lost 2 bases and the J segment 6 bases; nucleotides outside the gene matches: 3. Germline CDR1 and CDR2: MDHEN and SYDVKM. The CDR3 runs 13 residues. The receptor was derived from a man between 18 and 35 years old in good health. The chain carries TRBV28 and TRBJ2-5; 7 bases fit TRBD2. Sequenced input: memory CD4+ T cells sorted from blood. Subset defined: CD45RA-negative fraction. CDR3 nucleotide sequence: TGTGCCAGCAGTTTAACGGGGGGACAGACCCAGTACTTC. This translates into CASSLTGGQTQYF.